This TCR beta chain was identified in a study of T cell repertoires in cytomegalovirus infection. Looking at the study overall: Carrying CMV and the relevant HLA type showed in public TCR beta signatures. Regarding the study as a whole: Cumulative frequency (of public TCR beta family members) identified carriers of CMV plus the relevant HLA. HLA-C-restricted CMV-specific TCR beta clonotypes were dominant in the ex vivo response.

V was trimmed by 0 bases and J by 6 bases, leaving 7 bases between them. Germline V CDR1 and CDR2: LGHNA, YSLEER. The CDR3 contains 13 residues. TCRdb fed the reads into MiXCR, producing one record per CDR3 protein. In the table there are approximately 470,000 distinct CDR3 sequences, 40% to 50% of which are singletons. This clonotype appeared a few times. Its matching antigen is unknown. The sequence derives from a human donor in good health (CMV status not recorded). Some clones in this sample may be carry-over from other donors' samples. Sequencing used cultured PBMCs, obtained from culture after CMV antigen stimulation. V is TRBV4-3 and J is TRBJ2-3; the D is unclear. In DNA form, the CDR3 reads TGCGCCAGCAGCCAAGAGAGGCAGGATACGCAGTATTTT. The encoded protein is CASSQERQDTQYF.